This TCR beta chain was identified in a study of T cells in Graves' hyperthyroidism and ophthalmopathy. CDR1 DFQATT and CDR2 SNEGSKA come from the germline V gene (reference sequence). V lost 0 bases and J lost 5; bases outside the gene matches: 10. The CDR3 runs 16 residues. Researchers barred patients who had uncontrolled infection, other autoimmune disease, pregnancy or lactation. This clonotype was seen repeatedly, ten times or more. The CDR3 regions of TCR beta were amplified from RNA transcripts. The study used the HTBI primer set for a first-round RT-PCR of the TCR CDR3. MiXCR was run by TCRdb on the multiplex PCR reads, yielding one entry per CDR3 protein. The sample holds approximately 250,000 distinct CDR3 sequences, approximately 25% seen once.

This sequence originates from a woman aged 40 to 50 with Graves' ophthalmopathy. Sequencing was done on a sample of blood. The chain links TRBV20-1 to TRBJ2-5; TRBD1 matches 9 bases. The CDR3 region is CSARDPTRDRVETQYF. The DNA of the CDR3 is TGCAGTGCTAGAGATCCTACCCGGGACAGGGTGGAGACCCAGTACTTC.